The clone carrying this TCR beta chain was found many times. Its antigen is not identified. TCRdb reprocessed the 5' RACE reads with MiXCR, giving one entry per CDR3 protein. The sample lists 330,000 or so distinct CDR3 sequences, 8% occurring once. These data come from a study of CD8 T cells in ankylosing spondylitis. Study observations and caveats: It appeared that ankylosing spondylitis blood was characterized by a TCR beta motif of under ten highly homologous variants.

The J segment lost 5 bases and the V segment lost 6 bases, leaving 8 bases of the junction unmatched. This CDR3 has 15 amino acids. The chain carries TRBV12-3 or TRBV12-4 and TRBJ2-1; 9 positions agree with TRBD1. Sequenced: blood, either unsorted or a sorted T cell fraction (not recorded which). This clonotype originated in a male donor with ankylosing spondylitis. The CDR3 region is CASSLTGGNNNEQFF. The CDR3 DNA reads as TGTGCCAGCAGCCTAACAGGGGGCAACAACAATGAGCAGTTCTTC.